A single sample is the source of the 13 T cell receptor beta chains below, sequenced in a study of Graves' ophthalmopathy and Graves' hyperthyroidism. As the template, RNA transcripts were used to amplify TCR beta CDR3 regions. First-round RT-PCR relied on HTBI primers, and a second-round multiplex PCR came next. TCRdb re-called the multiplex PCR reads with MiXCR, one entry per CDR3 protein. The table has approximately 160,000 distinct CDR3 sequences, roughly two fifths seen once; the top ten hold about 5.8%. Sequenced sample: peripheral blood. The receptor source for this set is a woman in her thirties or forties with Graves' ophthalmopathy.

V is TRBV20-1 and J is TRBJ2-7, with TRBD2 matching over 13 bases. The V segment lost 2 bases and the J segment 0 bases; nucleotides outside the gene matches: 4. Germline assignment: CDR1 DFQATT and CDR2 SNEGSKA (reference sequence). The CDR3 extends over 16 amino acids. CDR3 in amino acids: CSARPRTSGSSYEQYF. CDR3 DNA: TGCAGTGCTAGACCCCGGACTAGCGGGAGCTCCTACGAGCAGTACTTC.

This clonotype appeared many times. The V call is TRBV11-1, the J call TRBJ1-3; D is uncertain. The CDR3 spans 17 residues. The V end was cut by 2 bases, the J end by 0 bases, with 14 bases between. Germline CDR1 SGHAT, CDR2 FQDESV (reference sequence). The chain's CDR3 is CASSLNGGSLSGNTIYF. CDR3 nucleotides: TGTGCCAGCAGCTTAAACGGTGGGAGTCTCTCTGGAAACACCATATATTTT.

Many counts were recorded for this clonotype. J is TRBJ1-3 and V is TRBV4-3; 9 nucleotides align to TRBD1. The CDR3 consists of 15 residues. V lost 1 base and J lost 3; bases outside the gene matches: 1. Per germline, CDR1 LGHNA and CDR2 YSLEER. The CDR3 sequence is CASSQGTGVGNTIYF. The CDR3 coding sequence is TGCGCCAGCAGCCAAGGGACAGGGGTTGGAAACACCATATATTTT.

This clonotype was recorded many times. The rearrangement uses TRBV5-6 and TRBJ2-7; D remains unclear. The CDR3 spans 12 residues. CDR1 and CDR2 from the germline V gene are SGHDT and YYEEEE. Trimming removed 2 bases from V and 4 bases from J, with 7 bases in between. The CDR3, as DNA: TGTGCCAGCAGCTTCGACCAATACGAGCAGTACTTC. Amino acids: CASSFDQYEQYF.

This chain joins TRBV4-2 and TRBJ1-1; 10 nucleotides match TRBD1. With V trimmed by 5 bases and J by 1 base, 10 bases remained unmatched. This CDR3 has 17 residues. Germline lookup yields CDR1 LGHNA and CDR2 YNFKEQ. CDR3 loop: CASSVRTGGSGNTEAFF. CDR3 in DNA: TGTGCCAGCAGCGTCCGGACAGGGGGGTCGGGGAACACTGAAGCTTTCTTT.

This clonotype was seen at least ten times. The chain combines TRBV6-4 with TRBJ2-7, with 11 positions matching TRBD2. The V segment lost 7 bases and the J segment 5 bases; nucleotides outside the gene matches: 16. This CDR3 contains 17 residues. The germline V gene has CDR1 MRHNA and CDR2 SNTAGT. The CDR3 region is CASTTGFAASGGNEQYF. CDR3 DNA sequence: TGTGCCAGCACCACGGGGTTCGCGGCTAGCGGGGGGAACGAGCAGTACTTC.

In its sample, this clonotype was seen many times. This chain connects TRBV9 to TRBJ2-5; no clear D gene. Germline CDR1 SGDLS, CDR2 YYNGEE. There are 13 residues in the CDR3. The ends were cut back, 0 bases at V and 4 bases at J, with 7 bases in the middle. CDR3 sequence reads: CASSVEDGETQYF. Here the CDR3 DNA reads TGTGCCAGCAGCGTAGAGGATGGAGAGACCCAGTACTTC.

This clonotype was picked up many times. The chain employs TRBV2 and TRBJ1-2, with 7 bases matching TRBD1. With V trimmed by 0 bases and J by 7 bases, 2 bases remained unmatched. Per germline, CDR1 SNHLY and CDR2 FYNNEI. CDR3 size: 13 residues. Here the CDR3 reads CASSEARGVGYTF. The CDR3 DNA reads TGTGCCAGCAGTGAAGCCAGGGGGGTTGGCTACACCTTC.

This clonotype appeared many times. A junction boundary mismatches the germline segment, possibly from a read error. The chain recombines TRBV7-2 with TRBJ2-5; D is possibly TRBD1 or TRBD2 (5 bases each). Germline V lookup: CDR1 SGHTA, CDR2 FQGNSA. This CDR3 contains 15 residues. The CDR3 bases are TGTGCCGGCAGCTTGGGGGTTGGGGACCAAGAGACCCAGTACTTC. It is translated as CAGSLGVGDQETQYF. Full variable domain (outside the CDR3, taken from reference TRBV7-2 and TRBJ2-5): GAGVSQSPSNKVTEKGKDVELRCDPISGHTALYWYRQSLGQGLEFLIYFQGNSAPDKSGLPSDRFSAERTGGSVSTLTIQRTQQEDSAVYLCAGSLGVGDQETQYFGPGTRLLVL.

This clonotype showed up many times. CDR3 in amino acids: CASSRGDSQETQYF. The CDR3 DNA reads TGTGCCAGCAGCCGAGGGGACAGCCAAGAGACCCAGTACTTC. The J gene is TRBJ2-5, the V gene TRBV28, with TRBD1 matching over 7 bases. This CDR3 is built from 14 residues. Germline assignment: CDR1 MDHEN and CDR2 SYDVKM. J lost 1 base, V lost 6 bases, and 5 bases had no gene match.

This clonotype came up many times. This rearrangement joins TRBV19 to TRBJ2-7; TRBD1 might be the D (5 bases). The V end was cut by 0 bases, the J end by 5 bases, with 11 bases between. From germline, CDR1 is LNHDA and CDR2 SQIVND (reference sequence). This CDR3 is 14 amino acids long. CDR3 protein: CASSIEWQGHEQYF. CDR3 DNA sequence: TGTGCCAGTAGTATAGAATGGCAGGGCCACGAGCAGTACTTC.

This clonotype came up many times. The chain carries TRBV11-2 and TRBJ2-2; 8 bases align to TRBD2. Germline V CDR1 and CDR2: SGHAT, FQNNGV. V dropped 1 base and J dropped 4; count of bases not matched to a gene: 5. The CDR3 loop spans 16 amino acids. In DNA, the CDR3 is TGTGCCAGCAGCTTAGTGGTAGCGGGGACCACCGGGGAGCTGTTTTTT. Protein product: CASSLVVAGTTGELFF.

This clonotype was counted ten times or more. This sequence joins TRBV5-1 and TRBJ1-3; no clear D. Deletions cut 4 bases from V and 3 bases from J, with 14 bases between. The CDR3 is 15 residues long. Germline CDR1 reads SGHRS; CDR2 reads YFSETQ. The DNA of the CDR3 is TGCGCCAGCAGCCTGGGTCCCGAGGGTGGAAACACCATATATTTT. Its translation: CASSLGPEGGNTIYF.